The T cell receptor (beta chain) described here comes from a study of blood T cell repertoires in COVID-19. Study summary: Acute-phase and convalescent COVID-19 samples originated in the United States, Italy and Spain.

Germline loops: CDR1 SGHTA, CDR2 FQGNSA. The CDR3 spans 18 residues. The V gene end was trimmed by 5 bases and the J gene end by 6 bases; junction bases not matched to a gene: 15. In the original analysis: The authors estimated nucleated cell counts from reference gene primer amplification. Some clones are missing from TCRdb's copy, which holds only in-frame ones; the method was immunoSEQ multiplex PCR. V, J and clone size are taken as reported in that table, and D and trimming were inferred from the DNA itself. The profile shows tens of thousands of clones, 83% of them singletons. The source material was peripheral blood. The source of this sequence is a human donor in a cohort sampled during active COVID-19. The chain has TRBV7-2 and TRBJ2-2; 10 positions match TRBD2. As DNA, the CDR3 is TGTGCCAGCAGCCCCCCAAAGCGGGGGGGCAATTGGCCCGGGGAGCTGTTTTTT. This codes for CASSPPKRGGNWPGELFF.